The entry below describes one T cell receptor (beta chain). Its antigen remains unknown. The sample is drawn from a study of naive and memory T cell subsets. Overall study results and limits: Naive repertoires, especially CD8, held a few larger clonotypes, possibly memory cells re-expressing CD45RA. TCR abundance followed a power law differing between naive and memory subsets. Over 85% of naive TCR sequences appeared only once, unlike memory subsets.

V lost 9 bases, J lost 1 base, and 15 bases lay in between. Per germline, CDR1 MDHEN and CDR2 SYDVKM. The CDR3 contains 14 residues. After the first PCR, alpha and beta chain libraries were processed separately. Two oligonucleotides, mixed equimolar, formed the beta constant-region primer covering TRBC1 and TRBC2. Ligated cDNA was amplified by four rounds of PCR with nested alpha and beta constant-region primers and SP2. A 12-nucleotide UMI and the SP2 primer were added to the cDNA 3' end by oligonucleotide ligation. Each CDR3 protein is one row after TCRdb ran MiXCR on the UMI-ligation and nested PCR reads. Of more than 120,000 distinct CDR3 sequences listed, 15% to 20% were seen once; the top ten hold about 0.57%.

The J gene is TRBJ1-1, the V gene TRBV28; D gene ambiguous. Sequencing used naive CD8+ T cells from blood. This sequence was found in a human donor in good health. The CDR3 loop reads CASALDWGNTEAFF. The CDR3 nucleotides read TGTGCCAGTGCTCTTGATTGGGGGAACACTGAAGCTTTCTTT. The full variable domain, in which reference TRBV28 and TRBJ1-1 provide the parts outside the CDR3, is DVKVTQSSRYLVKRTGEKVFLECVQDMDHENMFWYRQDPGLGLRLIYFSYDVKMKEKGDIPEGYSVSREKKERFSLILESASTNQTSMYLCASALDWGNTEAFFGQGTRLTVV.